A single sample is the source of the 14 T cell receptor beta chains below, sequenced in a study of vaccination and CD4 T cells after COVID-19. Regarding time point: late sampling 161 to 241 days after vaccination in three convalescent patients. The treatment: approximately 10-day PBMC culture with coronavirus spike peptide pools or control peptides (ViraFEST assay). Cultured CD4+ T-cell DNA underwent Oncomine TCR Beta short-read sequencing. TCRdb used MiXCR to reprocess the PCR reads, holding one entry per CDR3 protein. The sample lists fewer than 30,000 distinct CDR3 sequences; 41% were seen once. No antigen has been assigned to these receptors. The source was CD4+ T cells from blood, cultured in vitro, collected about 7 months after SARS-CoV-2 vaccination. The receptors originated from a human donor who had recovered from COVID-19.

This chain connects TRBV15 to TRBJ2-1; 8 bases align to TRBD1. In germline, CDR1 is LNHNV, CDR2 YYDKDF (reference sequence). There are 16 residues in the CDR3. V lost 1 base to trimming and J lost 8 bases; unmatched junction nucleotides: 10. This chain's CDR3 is CATSRVRGQGAYEQFF. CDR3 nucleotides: TGTGCCACCAGCAGAGTCAGAGGGCAGGGGGCCTATGAGCAGTTCTTC.

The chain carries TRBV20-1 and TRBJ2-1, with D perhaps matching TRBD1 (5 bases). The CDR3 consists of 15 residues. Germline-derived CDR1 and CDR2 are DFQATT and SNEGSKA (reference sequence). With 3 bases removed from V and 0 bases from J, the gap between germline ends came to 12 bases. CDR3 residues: CSASYPGYSYNEQFF. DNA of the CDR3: TGCAGTGCTAGCTACCCAGGGTACTCCTACAATGAGCAGTTCTTC.

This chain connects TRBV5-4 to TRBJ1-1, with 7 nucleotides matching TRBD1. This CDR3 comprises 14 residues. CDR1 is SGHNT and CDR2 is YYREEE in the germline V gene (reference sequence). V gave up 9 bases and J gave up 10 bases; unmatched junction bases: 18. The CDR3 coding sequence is TGTGCCACTAGATCGCCGGGACAGCCAGGAGGAGCTTTCTTT. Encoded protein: CATRSPGQPGGAFF.

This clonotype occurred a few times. The CDR3 region has the DNA TGTGCCAGTAGTCAACAGGACCTTAGCACAGATACGCAGTATTTT. This sequence encodes CASSQQDLSTDTQYF. V usage is TRBV19 and J usage is TRBJ2-3, with D perhaps matching TRBD1 (5 bases). The germline V gene encodes CDR1 LNHDA and CDR2 SQIVND (reference sequence). This CDR3 comprises 15 residues. Trimming cost V 5 bases and J 0 bases, with 12 bases left between them.

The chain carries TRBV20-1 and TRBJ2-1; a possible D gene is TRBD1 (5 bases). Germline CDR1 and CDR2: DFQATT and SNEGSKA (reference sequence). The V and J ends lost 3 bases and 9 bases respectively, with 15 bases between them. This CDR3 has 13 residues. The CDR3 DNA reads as TGCAGTGCTAGCTCCCCAAGGGGTAGTGAGCAGTTCTTC. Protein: CSASSPRGSEQFF.

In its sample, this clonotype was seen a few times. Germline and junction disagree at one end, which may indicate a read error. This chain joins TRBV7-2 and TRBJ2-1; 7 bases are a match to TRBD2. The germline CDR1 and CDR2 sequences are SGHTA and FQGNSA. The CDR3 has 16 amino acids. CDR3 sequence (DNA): TGTGCCAGCAGCCTAGCGGTGACGGGTGCCTACAATGAGCAGTTCTTC. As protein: CASSLAVTGAYNEQFF.

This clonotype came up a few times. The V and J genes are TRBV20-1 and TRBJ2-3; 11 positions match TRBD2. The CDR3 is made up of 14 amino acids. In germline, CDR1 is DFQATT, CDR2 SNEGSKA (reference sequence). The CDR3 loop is CSGTLAGGGDTQYF. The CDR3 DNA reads TGCAGCGGGACCCTAGCGGGAGGTGGAGATACGCAGTATTTT.

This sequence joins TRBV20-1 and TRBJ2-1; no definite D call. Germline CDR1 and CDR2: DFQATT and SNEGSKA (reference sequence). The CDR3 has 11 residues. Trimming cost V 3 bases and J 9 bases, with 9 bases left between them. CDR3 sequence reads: CSASSEVEQFF. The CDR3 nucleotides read TGCAGTGCTAGTTCCGAGGTTGAGCAGTTCTTC.

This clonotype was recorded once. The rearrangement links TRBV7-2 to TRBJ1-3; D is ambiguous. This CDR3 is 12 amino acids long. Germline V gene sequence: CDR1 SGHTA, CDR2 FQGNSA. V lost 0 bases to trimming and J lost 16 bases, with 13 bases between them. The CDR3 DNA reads TGTGCCAGCAGCTTAGCGTTAGGGATCCTTTATTTT. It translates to CASSLALGILYF.

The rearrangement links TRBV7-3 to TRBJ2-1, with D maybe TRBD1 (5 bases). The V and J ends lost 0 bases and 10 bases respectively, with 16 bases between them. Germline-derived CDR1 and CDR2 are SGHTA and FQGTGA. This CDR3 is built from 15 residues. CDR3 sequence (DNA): TGTGCCAGCAGCTTAACTCCAGGATTCTCAGGGGAGCAGTTCTTC. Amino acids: CASSLTPGFSGEQFF.

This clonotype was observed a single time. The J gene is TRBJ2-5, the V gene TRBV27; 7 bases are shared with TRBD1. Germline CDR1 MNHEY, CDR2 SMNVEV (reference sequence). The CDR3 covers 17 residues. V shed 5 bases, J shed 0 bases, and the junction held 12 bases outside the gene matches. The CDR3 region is CASSKTPPGQYQETQYF. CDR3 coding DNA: TGTGCCAGCAGTAAAACCCCCCCGGGACAGTACCAAGAGACCCAGTACTTC.

DNA for the CDR3: TGCAGTGCTAGAGATCCGCGTACGGGCACAGATACGCAGTATTTT. It is translated as CSARDPRTGTDTQYF. The V call is TRBV20-1, the J call TRBJ2-3; D call uncertain. V lost 0 bases and J lost 1, with 11 bases in between. Germline assignment: CDR1 DFQATT and CDR2 SNEGSKA (reference sequence). CDR3 length: 15 residues.

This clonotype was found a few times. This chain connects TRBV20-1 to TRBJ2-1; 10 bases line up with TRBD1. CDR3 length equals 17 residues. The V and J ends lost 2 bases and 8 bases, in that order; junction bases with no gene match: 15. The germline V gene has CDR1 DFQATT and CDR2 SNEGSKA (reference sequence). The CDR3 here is CSARPPSGTGVRDEQFF. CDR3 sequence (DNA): TGCAGTGCTAGACCCCCCTCCGGGACAGGGGTAAGAGATGAGCAGTTCTTC.

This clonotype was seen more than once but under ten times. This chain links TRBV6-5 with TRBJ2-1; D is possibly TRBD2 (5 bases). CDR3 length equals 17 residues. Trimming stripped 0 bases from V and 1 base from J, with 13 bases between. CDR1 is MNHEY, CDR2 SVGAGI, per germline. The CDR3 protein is CASSYSGLLASYNEQFF. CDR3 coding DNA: TGTGCCAGCAGTTACTCGGGGTTATTAGCGTCCTACAATGAGCAGTTCTTC.